Below, 17 T cell receptor beta chains from the same sample are listed, as sequenced in a study of shared T cell receptors in the human thymus. The method was immunoSEQ multiplex PCR; TCRdb's version includes in-frame clones alone and lacks a portion of them. This repertoire shows some 640,000 clones, more than 70% found once; its top ten account for about 0.0094%. The same data also went into a second study, on human thymus T cells.

Input material: thymocytes. The receptors stem from a boy under three years old with a congenital heart defect.

This chain links TRBV4-3 with TRBJ2-7; 7 nucleotides line up with TRBD2. There are 15 residues in the CDR3. Germline trimming cut 3 bases from V and 1 base from J; bases unmatched to any gene: 6. The germline V gene has CDR1 LGHNA and CDR2 YSLEER. The CDR3 is CASSQGGGLSYEQYF. The DNA for the CDR3 is TGCGCCAGCAGCCAGGGGGGGGGACTGTCCTACGAGCAGTACTTC.

J is TRBJ1-4 and V is TRBV30; D perhaps matches TRBD1 (6 bases). Trimming stripped 2 bases from V and 4 bases from J, with 11 bases between. There are 14 residues in the CDR3. Germline CDR1 is GTSNPN and CDR2 is SVGIG (reference sequence). In DNA, the CDR3 is TGTGCCTGGAGTAAGGACAGCCGTAATGAAAAACTGTTTTTT. Its protein product is CAWSKDSRNEKLFF.

The chain couples TRBV7-6 to TRBJ2-7, with 7 nucleotides matching TRBD2. J gave up 3 bases and V 5 bases, and 19 bases lay outside the gene matches. The CDR3 contains 18 residues. CDR1 and CDR2 (germline): SGHVS, FNYEAQ. CDR3 sequence (DNA): TGTGCCAGCAGCGCTACATTGGGGGGGAAAAGACCCCTCTACGAGCAGTACTTC. Translating gives CASSATLGGKRPLYEQYF.

The chain links TRBV5-4 to TRBJ2-7, with TRBD2 matching 14 bases. J lost 4 bases, V lost 3 bases, and 18 bases had no gene match. CDR3 length equals 20 residues. CDR1 is SGHNT and CDR2 is YYREEE in the germline V gene (reference sequence). The CDR3 sequence: CASSSSQPGLAGDPGYEQYF. Written as DNA, the CDR3 is TGTGCCAGCAGCTCTAGCCAACCGGGACTAGCGGGGGATCCGGGTTACGAGCAGTACTTC.

The V call is TRBV6-1, the J call TRBJ2-7, with D tentatively TRBD2 (6 bases). The CDR3 spans 16 residues. Germline V gene lookup returns CDR1 MNHNS and CDR2 SASEGT. The V and J ends lost 3 bases and 2 bases respectively, with 17 bases between them. The CDR3 loop is CASSEEGQGYPYEQYF. The CDR3 coding sequence is TGTGCCAGCAGTGAGGAGGGGCAGGGTTATCCCTACGAGCAGTACTTC.

With regard to this clone: Distinct nucleotide sequences in the sample also encode this CDR3. The chain links TRBV7-2 to TRBJ1-1; D is uncertain. The CDR3 spans 13 residues. V was clipped by 2 bases and J by 1 base, with 5 bases between them. Germline CDR1 SGHTA, CDR2 FQGNSA. CDR3 DNA sequence: TGTGCCAGCAGCTTACGACAGAACACTGAAGCTTTCTTT. Translation: CASSLRQNTEAFF.

The V gene is TRBV6-5, the J gene TRBJ2-3, with TRBD2 as a possible D gene (7 bases). The CDR3 runs to 16 residues. CDR1 and CDR2 from the germline V gene are MNHEY and SVGAGI. Deletions cut 2 bases from V and 1 base from J, with 13 bases between. CDR3 nucleotides: TGTGCCAGCAGTTACAGAGGGGGGGGCCGCACAGATACGCAGTATTTT. Amino acids: CASSYRGGGRTDTQYF.

V and J are TRBV4-1 and TRBJ2-2; 16 bases align to TRBD2. This CDR3 has 19 amino acids. The J segment lost 6 bases and the V segment lost 0 bases, leaving 7 bases of the junction unmatched. Germline loops: CDR1 MGHRA, CDR2 YSYEKL. The CDR3 coding sequence is TGCGCCAGCAGCCAAGATGGGACTAGCGGGAGGGTGGACCCCGGGGAGCTGTTTTTT. It encodes CASSQDGTSGRVDPGELFF.

To note about this clone: This specimen includes other DNA sequences encoding the same CDR3. V and J are TRBV25-1 and TRBJ1-1; D perhaps matches TRBD1 (6 bases). Between the trimmed V and J ends, which lost 5 bases and 0 bases, there was a span of 19 bases. This CDR3 has 17 residues. CDR1 is MGHDK, CDR2 SYGVNS, per germline. CDR3 nucleotides: TGTGCCAGCAGTCCACAGACAGGCCTGATTATGAACACTGAAGCTTTCTTT. Its translation: CASSPQTGLIMNTEAFF.

This clone was counted once. This sequence joins TRBV4-3 and TRBJ2-2; D is perhaps TRBD2 (5 bases). The germline V gene has CDR1 LGHNA and CDR2 YSLEER. The V gene lost 2 bases and the J gene lost 4 bases, with 20 bases spanning the gap. The CDR3 totals 18 residues. CDR3: CASSQMRVRPWRTGELFF. The CDR3 coding sequence is TGCGCCAGCAGCCAAATGAGGGTCAGGCCCTGGCGCACCGGGGAGCTGTTTTTT.

The chain employs TRBV7-2 and TRBJ1-3; D possibly corresponds to TRBD1 (6 bases). The CDR3 totals 14 residues. The V and J ends lost 2 bases and 2 bases respectively, with 7 bases between them. Germline CDR1 and CDR2: SGHTA and FQGNSA. The CDR3 is CASSLTGPGNTIYF. The CDR3 coding sequence is TGTGCCAGCAGCTTAACAGGGCCTGGAAACACCATATATTTT.

V gene TRBV5-1 combines with J gene TRBJ2-7, with 11 bases fitting TRBD2. With V trimmed by 4 bases and J by 0 bases, 12 bases remained unmatched. The CDR3 sequence is 18 residues long. Per the germline V gene, CDR1 is SGHRS and CDR2 is YFSETQ. CDR3 amino acids: CASSHLPGLAESSYEQYF. The DNA of the CDR3 is TGCGCCAGCAGCCACCTCCCGGGACTAGCGGAGAGCTCCTACGAGCAGTACTTC. Looking up the rest from reference TRBV5-1 and TRBJ2-7 gives the full variable domain: KAGVTQTPRYLIKTRGQQVTLSCSPISGHRSVSWYQQTPGQGLQFLFEYFSETQRNKGNFPGRFSGRQFSNSRSEMNVSTLELGDSALYLCASSHLPGLAESSYEQYFGPGTRLTVT.

There are a few counts of this clone. The gene calls are TRBV7-9 and TRBJ1-2, with D possibly being TRBD1 (6 bases). V gave up 5 bases and J gave up 5 bases, with 18 bases separating them. The germline CDR1 and CDR2 sequences are SEHNR and FQNEAQ (reference sequence). The CDR3 is 15 residues long. CDR3 sequence reads: CASSQSPSRGYGYTF. In DNA form, the CDR3 reads TGTGCCAGCAGCCAGAGCCCGTCCAGGGGTTATGGCTACACCTTC.

The rearrangement links TRBV6-1 to TRBJ1-6; D is uncertain. V was pared by 3 bases and J by 3 bases, with 9 bases between. The CDR3 is 15 residues long. Germline CDR1 is MNHNS and CDR2 is SASEGT. The CDR3 DNA sequence: TGTGCCAGCAGTGACCCGCGGCTCTATAATTCACCCCTCCACTTT. Translated: CASSDPRLYNSPLHF.

The rearrangement joins TRBV7-9 to TRBJ1-3; D is possibly TRBD1 (6 bases). Trimming pared 5 bases from V and 0 bases from J, leaving 11 bases between. This CDR3 has 15 residues. Germline V lookup: CDR1 SEHNR, CDR2 FQNEAQ (reference sequence). In DNA form, the CDR3 reads TGTGCCAGCAGCCTGACAGGCCCCTCTGGAAACACCATATATTTT. This sequence encodes CASSLTGPSGNTIYF.

The count of this clone is one. The rearrangement links TRBV5-6 to TRBJ2-1, with 7 bases lining up with TRBD1. The germline V gene has CDR1 SGHDT and CDR2 YYEEEE. V was pared by 4 bases and J by 7 bases, with 8 bases of the junction left unmatched. This CDR3 has 14 residues. The DNA of the CDR3 is TGTGCCAGCAGCCCCGGACAGGTCCAGAATGAGCAGTTCTTC. Protein: CASSPGQVQNEQFF.

The chain employs TRBV19 and TRBJ1-5; 8 positions agree with TRBD1. This CDR3 is 16 amino acids long. Germline loops: CDR1 LNHDA, CDR2 SQIVND (reference sequence). The trim removed 6 bases at V and 2 bases at J, leaving 9 bases unmatched. This CDR3 reads CASSRPDRDRNQPQHF. CDR3 nucleotide sequence: TGTGCCAGTAGCAGGCCGGACAGGGATCGCAATCAGCCCCAGCATTTT. Full variable domain (rest looked up from reference TRBV19 and TRBJ1-5): DGGITQSPKYLFRKEGQNVTLSCEQNLNHDAMYWYRQDPGQGLRLIYYSQIVNDFQKGDIAEGYSVSREKKESFPLTVTSAQKNPTAFYLCASSRPDRDRNQPQHFGDGTRLSIL.